The entry that follows covers one T cell receptor beta chain sequence. Its antigen is as yet unknown. The same CDR3 arises from other DNA sequences in this sample as well. Looked up from germline, CDR1 is LNHDA and CDR2 is SQIVND (reference sequence). The CDR3 length is 14 residues. V was clipped by 3 bases and J by 4 bases; unmatched bases: 1. This record comes from a study of cytomegalovirus exposure and HLA in healthy donors. The overall study: Early released data comprised about 85 million unique TCRs from HLA-typed donors.

It was with 60 Vbeta and 13 Jbeta primers that the PCR ran. As processed by the authors: Some 10 million shared chains were among the approximately 76 million unique TCR beta chains that a later analysis counted. Assay used: immunoSEQ multiplex PCR; TCRdb lists only in-frame clones, some missing. V and J calls plus clone size are reproduced from that table; the DNA served to infer D and trimming. The table has some 140,000 clones, roughly 77% seen once; the top ten hold 3.1%. Whole-study findings and limits: CMV antigen specificity was confirmed in vitro for a few CMV-associated chains. Cytomegalovirus association was assigned to 150 to 200 TCR beta chains.

The genes are TRBV19 and TRBJ2-2; 8 bases match TRBD2. Material for sequencing was PBMCs. This clonotype originated in a female donor in good health and CMV-seronegative. The CDR3 DNA reads as TGTGCCAGTAGTATTCTAGCGGGCACCGGGGAGCTGTTTTTT. Translation gives CASSILAGTGELFF.